This is a list of T cell receptor beta chains from one sample in a study of blood T cell repertoires in COVID-19. Repertoires were generated with immunoSEQ multiplex PCR, while TCRdb's copy carries only in-frame clones and drops some. This table holds about 75,000 clones, around 90% found once. The sample was peripheral blood. The receptors here all came from a woman aged 45-65 years with acute or convalescent COVID-19. Each CDR3 is given with its conserved first and last residue. The order of the fields is D gene, J gene, V gene, clone size, CDR3 DNA, CDR3 protein. D genes are given only for firm matches. Size is omitted from some rows. Given values are once, few, many or a class for expanded clones.

d_call: TRBD1; j_call: TRBJ2-7; v_call: TRBV7-2; clone_size: -; cdr3_nt: TGTGCCAGCAGCGCAACCCCGGGACAGGGTTACGAGCAGTACTTC; cdr3_aa: CASSATPGQGYEQYF
d_call: -; j_call: TRBJ2-3; v_call: TRBV9; clone_size: -; cdr3_nt: TGTGCCAGCAGCACCTCAGGGACAGATACGCAGTATTTT; cdr3_aa: CASSTSGTDTQYF
d_call: -; j_call: TRBJ1-2; v_call: TRBV5-4; clone_size: -; cdr3_nt: TGTGCCAGCAGCTTCGGCGGGAACTATGGCTACACCTTC; cdr3_aa: CASSFGGNYGYTF
d_call: TRBD1; j_call: TRBJ1-4; v_call: TRBV4-3; clone_size: -; cdr3_nt: TGCGCCAGCAGCCAAGATCTTGAACAGGGGCGCCGGAAACTGTTTTTT; cdr3_aa: CASSQDLEQGRRKLFF
d_call: -; j_call: TRBJ1-4; v_call: TRBV6-5; clone_size: -; cdr3_nt: TGTGCCAGCAGTTACCGGAGGAATGAAAAACTGTTTTTT; cdr3_aa: CASSYRRNEKLFF
d_call: -; j_call: TRBJ1-1; v_call: TRBV19; clone_size: -; cdr3_nt: TGTGCCAGTAGGCTACTGAATACCAACACTGAAGCTTTCTTT; cdr3_aa: CASRLLNTNTEAFF
d_call: -; j_call: TRBJ1-5; v_call: TRBV7-2; clone_size: -; cdr3_nt: TGTGCCAGCAGCTTATCAGGGAGGGGTGATCAGCCCCAGCATTTT; cdr3_aa: CASSLSGRGDQPQHF
d_call: -; j_call: TRBJ1-2; v_call: TRBV3-1/TRBV3-2; clone_size: -; cdr3_nt: TGTGCCAGCAGCCCGCTACAGAAACTCGCTACCTATGGCTACACCTTC; cdr3_aa: CASSPLQKLATYGYTF
d_call: TRBD1; j_call: TRBJ2-7; v_call: TRBV27; clone_size: few; cdr3_nt: TGTGCCAGCAGCGGACAGGCTAGCTCCTACGAGCAGTACTTC; cdr3_aa: CASSGQASSYEQYF
d_call: -; j_call: TRBJ2-5; v_call: TRBV11-1; clone_size: -; cdr3_nt: TGTGCCAGCAGCTTAGAAGGTGTCGGAGCCGAAGAGACCCAGTACTTC; cdr3_aa: CASSLEGVGAEETQYF
d_call: -; j_call: TRBJ2-7; v_call: TRBV9; clone_size: -; cdr3_nt: TGTGCCAGCAGCGTAGGGCAGGACTACGAGCAGTACTTC; cdr3_aa: CASSVGQDYEQYF
d_call: -; j_call: TRBJ1-5; v_call: TRBV12-3/TRBV12-4; clone_size: -; cdr3_nt: TGTGCCAGCAGTTTCCTGTCAGATCAGCCCCAGCATTTT; cdr3_aa: CASSFLSDQPQHF
d_call: TRBD1; j_call: TRBJ2-1; v_call: TRBV11-2; clone_size: -; cdr3_nt: TGTGCCAGCAGCCAGGACAGGGGTACCTACAATGAGCAGTTCTTC; cdr3_aa: CASSQDRGTYNEQFF
d_call: -; j_call: TRBJ1-1; v_call: TRBV19; clone_size: once; cdr3_nt: TGTGCCAGTAGTGAGGGTTACAAGAACACTGAAGCTTTCTTT; cdr3_aa: CASSEGYKNTEAFF
d_call: TRBD1; j_call: TRBJ2-7; v_call: TRBV7-9; clone_size: -; cdr3_nt: TGTGCCAGCAGGTCCGGGACAGGGGGCGAGCAGTACTTC; cdr3_aa: CASRSGTGGEQYF
d_call: TRBD1; j_call: TRBJ2-3; v_call: TRBV5-1; clone_size: -; cdr3_nt: TGCGCCAGCAGCTTCAGGACAGGGGCCACAGATACGCAGTATTTT; cdr3_aa: CASSFRTGATDTQYF
d_call: -; j_call: TRBJ2-7; v_call: TRBV5-1; clone_size: -; cdr3_nt: TGCGCCAGCAGCTCTGGACAGTGGCCCTCCTACGAGCAGTACTTC; cdr3_aa: CASSSGQWPSYEQYF
d_call: -; j_call: TRBJ2-5; v_call: TRBV19; clone_size: -; cdr3_nt: TGTGCCAGTAGTATAGTCCCGGAAGAGACCCAGTACTTC; cdr3_aa: CASSIVPEETQYF
d_call: TRBD1; j_call: TRBJ1-1; v_call: TRBV5-4; clone_size: -; cdr3_nt: TGTGCCAGCAGCCCGGGACAGGGGAGCACTGAAGCTTTCTTT; cdr3_aa: CASSPGQGSTEAFF
d_call: -; j_call: TRBJ1-2; v_call: TRBV27; clone_size: -; cdr3_nt: TGTGCCAGCAGTTTCAGGGCTGGGGTGCAGGGTATTAACTATGGCTACACCTTC; cdr3_aa: CASSFRAGVQGINYGYTF
d_call: -; j_call: TRBJ1-1; v_call: TRBV15; clone_size: once; cdr3_nt: TGTGCCACCAGCAGAGATCGGGGGAACACTGAAGCTTTCTTT; cdr3_aa: CATSRDRGNTEAFF
d_call: -; j_call: TRBJ2-4; v_call: TRBV19; clone_size: -; cdr3_nt: TGTGCCAGTAGTAGGGCCGGATCCAAAAACATTCAGTACTTC; cdr3_aa: CASSRAGSKNIQYF
d_call: -; j_call: TRBJ1-1; v_call: TRBV2; clone_size: -; cdr3_nt: TGTGCCAGCAGTGGGAGAGATTCGGCGGGCACTGAAGCTTTCTTT; cdr3_aa: CASSGRDSAGTEAFF
d_call: TRBD1; j_call: TRBJ1-4; v_call: TRBV28; clone_size: -; cdr3_nt: TGTGCCAGCAGTGCCCCCGGGACAGTGAATGAAAAACTGTTTTTT; cdr3_aa: CASSAPGTVNEKLFF
d_call: -; j_call: TRBJ2-2; v_call: TRBV11-1; clone_size: -; cdr3_nt: TGTGCCAGCAGCCCGAGGCAGGGGAACACCGGGGAGCTGTTTTTT; cdr3_aa: CASSPRQGNTGELFF
d_call: -; j_call: TRBJ2-2; v_call: TRBV11-2; clone_size: -; cdr3_nt: TGTGCCAGCAGCTTGGCGGGCTACCGGAACACCGGGGAGCTGTTTTTT; cdr3_aa: CASSLAGYRNTGELFF